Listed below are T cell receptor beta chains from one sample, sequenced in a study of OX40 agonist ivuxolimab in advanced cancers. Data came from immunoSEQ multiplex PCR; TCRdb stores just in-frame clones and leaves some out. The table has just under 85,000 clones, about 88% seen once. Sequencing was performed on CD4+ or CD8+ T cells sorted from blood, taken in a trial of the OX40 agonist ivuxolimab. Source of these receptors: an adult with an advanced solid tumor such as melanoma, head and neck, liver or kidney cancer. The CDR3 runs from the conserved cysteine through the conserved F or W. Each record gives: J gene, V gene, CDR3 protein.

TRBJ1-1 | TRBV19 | CASSISTRLEAFF
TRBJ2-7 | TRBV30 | CAWSVSGGSYEQYF
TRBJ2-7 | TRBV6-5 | CASSPKGHGGYEQYF
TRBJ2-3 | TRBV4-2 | CASSQDYRGGAHHTQYF
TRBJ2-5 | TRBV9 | CASSVVPGTWTQYF
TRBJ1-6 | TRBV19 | CASSPGQVGNSPLHF
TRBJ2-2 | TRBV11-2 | CASSFGGSTGELFF
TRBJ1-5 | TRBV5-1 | CASSWDGIGSNQPQHF
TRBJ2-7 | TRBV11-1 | CASSYRQGYEQYF
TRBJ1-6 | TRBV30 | CAWSVRADSPLHF
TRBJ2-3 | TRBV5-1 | CASSRRGGTSTDTQYF
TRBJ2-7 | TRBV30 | CAWNRGLYEQYF
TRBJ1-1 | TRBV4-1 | CASSQEEGMRYTEAFF
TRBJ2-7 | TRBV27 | CASRSGLGGQGSYEQYF
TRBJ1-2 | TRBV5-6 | CASSLRFAGYTF
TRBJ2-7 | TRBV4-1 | CASSPQVTGEQYF
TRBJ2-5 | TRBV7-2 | CASSQQGARETQYF
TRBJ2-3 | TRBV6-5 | CASSYSMAGADTQYF
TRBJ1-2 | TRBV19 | CASSLSGTGNYGYTF
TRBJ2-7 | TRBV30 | CAWIHVTRAGGYEQYF
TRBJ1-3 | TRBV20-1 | CSARVFDTIYF
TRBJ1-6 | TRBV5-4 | CASSFGGSPLHF
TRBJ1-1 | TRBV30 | CAWKFGTGFLAEAFF
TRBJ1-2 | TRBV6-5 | CASSVGTAYGYTF
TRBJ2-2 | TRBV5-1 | CAARQGNTGELFF
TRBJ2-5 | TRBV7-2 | CASSLVAGERETQYF
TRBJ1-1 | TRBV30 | CAWSLNTEAFF
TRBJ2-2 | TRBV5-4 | CASSHRLGLAGHTGELFF
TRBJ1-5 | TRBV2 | CASTIQGAGNQPQHF
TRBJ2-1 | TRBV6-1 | CASFSGDSRNEQFF
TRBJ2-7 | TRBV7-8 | CASSWPYSGSAHEQYF
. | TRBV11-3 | CASSKDSSYEQYF
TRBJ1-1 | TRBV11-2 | CASNGGRTNTEAFF
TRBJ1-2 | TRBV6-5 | CASSVGGGGYYGYTF